This entry lists 7 T cell receptor beta chains sequenced from one sample in a study of blood T cell repertoires in COVID-19. Only in-frame clones appear in the TCRdb table, and some are missing; sequencing was by immunoSEQ multiplex PCR. The repertoire includes 80,000 to 90,000 clones, 87% of them detected once, and 5% to 6% sits in the top ten. Sequencing was done on a sample of peripheral blood. These receptors were obtained from a man aged 55 to 70 with acute or convalescent COVID-19.

The rearrangement links TRBV19 to TRBJ1-5, with 10 bases fitting TRBD1. V gave up 5 bases and J gave up 0 bases; unmatched junction bases: 10. The CDR3 covers 18 residues. The germline V gene has CDR1 LNHDA and CDR2 SQIVND (reference sequence). The CDR3 region has the DNA TGTGCCAGTAGTCTCACCCGGACAGGGGGATTTAGCAATCAGCCCCAGCATTTT. This translates into CASSLTRTGGFSNQPQHF. The entire variable domain, with the rest obtained from reference TRBV19 and TRBJ1-5, is as follows: DGGITQSPKYLFRKEGQNVTLSCEQNLNHDAMYWYRQDPGQGLRLIYYSQIVNDFQKGDIAEGYSVSREKKESFPLTVTSAQKNPTAFYLCASSLTRTGGFSNQPQHFGDGTRLSIL.

This clone was counted once. The chain joins TRBV7-9 to TRBJ2-3, with a tentative D call TRBD2 (6 bases). The germline V gene has CDR1 SEHNR and CDR2 FQNEAQ (reference sequence). The V end was cut by 5 bases, the J end by 0 bases, with 9 bases between. CDR3 size: 14 residues. The CDR3 region is CASSLRGSTDTQYF. The CDR3 nucleotides are TGTGCCAGCAGCCTACGGGGGAGCACAGATACGCAGTATTTT.

The chain joins TRBV10-2 to TRBJ1-1; no definite D call. The germline gives CDR1 WSHSY, CDR2 SAAADI. This CDR3 is built from 13 residues. The V gene lost 8 bases and the J gene lost 0 bases, with 10 bases spanning the gap. CDR3 in DNA: TGCGCCAGCGTACAGCCTCTGAACACTGAAGCTTTCTTT. It encodes CASVQPLNTEAFF.

This clone showed up just once. The rearrangement uses TRBV7-6 and TRBJ1-2; D may be TRBD1 (6 bases). V was clipped by 1 base and J by 4 bases, with 13 bases between them. The CDR3 consists of 15 residues. Germline V CDR1 and CDR2: SGHVS, FNYEAQ. In DNA, the CDR3 is TGTGCCAGCAGCTTAGGGTCGGACAGCTCCTATGGCTACACCTTC. This gives the protein CASSLGSDSSYGYTF.

V usage is TRBV5-8 and J usage is TRBJ1-2; 11 bases match TRBD1. The V gene's germline CDR1 is SGHTS and CDR2 YDEGEE. The trim removed 4 bases at V and 8 bases at J, leaving 7 bases unmatched. CDR3 size: 14 residues. The CDR3 DNA reads as TGTGCCAGCAGCCCTGGACAGGGGGCGCAGGGCTACACCTTC. Its translation is CASSPGQGAQGYTF. The complete variable domain, with remaining parts taken from reference TRBV5-8 and TRBJ1-2, reads EAGVTQSPTHLIKTRGQQATLRCSPISGHTSVYWYQQALGLGLQFLLWYDEGEERNRGNFPPRFSGRQFPNYSSELNVNALELEDSALYLCASSPGQGAQGYTFGSGTRLTVV.

The chain couples TRBV9 to TRBJ2-1; D is ambiguous. Between the trimmed V and J ends, which lost 0 bases and 9 bases, there was a span of 19 bases. CDR3 size: 16 residues. Germline CDR1 reads SGDLS; CDR2 reads YYNGEE. CDR3 in DNA: TGTGCCAGCAGCGTAGATCGCCAGACGGGTTCGGGTGAGCAGTTCTTC. It specifies CASSVDRQTGSGEQFF.

This clone was seen a single time. The CDR3 DNA sequence: TGTGCCAGCAGTTCCCGGGATACCCTGAACACTGAAGCTTTCTTT. Translation gives CASSSRDTLNTEAFF. The chain couples TRBV27 to TRBJ1-1; D remains unclear. Germline loops: CDR1 MNHEY, CDR2 SMNVEV (reference sequence). Deletions cut 4 bases from V and 0 bases from J, with 12 bases between. CDR3 length: 15 amino acids.